The rows below give T cell receptor beta chains drawn from one sample of a study of CD4 T cells in relation to SARS-CoV-2 and coronaviruses. TCRdb keeps only in-frame clones here, not all; method: immunoSEQ multiplex PCR. The sample lists tens of thousands of clones; approximately 85% were seen once. The sample taken for sequencing was memory CD4+ T cells from PBMCs. These receptors came from an adult with COVID-19. Each CDR3 is given with its conserved first and last residue. A D gene is named only where the DNA matches it firmly. The size field is filled for only some rows; it gives once, few, many or a size class.

V gene	J gene	D gene	clone size	CDR3 DNA	CDR3 protein
TRBV5-6	TRBJ2-7	TRBD2	NA	TGTGCCAGCAGCTTCCTAGCGGGAGGACCTCCCTACGAGCAGTACTTC	CASSFLAGGPPYEQYF
TRBV6-1	TRBJ2-3	TRBD2	NA	TGTGCCAGCAGTGAAAGGGTAGCGGGAGCAGGGGATACGCAGTATTTT	CASSERVAGAGDTQYF
TRBV19	TRBJ2-3	NA	NA	TGTGCCAGTAGTATCGCAGGGTTCGGCACAGATACGCAGTATTTT	CASSIAGFGTDTQYF
TRBV6-4	TRBJ2-7	NA	once	TGTGCCAGCAGTGACCCGGCAGGGGGGCCTCACGAGCAGTACTTC	CASSDPAGGPHEQYF
TRBV2	TRBJ1-4	TRBD1	few	TGTGCCAGCAGTGAAATAACCGGGACAGGGTCGGAAAAACTGTTTTTT	CASSEITGTGSEKLFF
TRBV15	TRBJ1-1	NA	NA	TGTGCCACCAGCGGTAGCAGGGGATGGAACACTGAAGCTTTCTTT	CATSGSRGWNTEAFF
TRBV6-2/TRBV6-3	TRBJ1-2	TRBD1	NA	TGTGCCAGCAGTCAGACAGGGAGCTATGGCTACACCTTC	CASSQTGSYGYTF
TRBV3-1/TRBV3-2	TRBJ1-1	NA	NA	TGTGCCAGCAGCCAGGGGGGGCGGGAGAACACTGAAGCTTTCTTT	CASSQGGRENTEAFF
TRBV20-1	TRBJ2-1	NA	NA	TGCAGTGCAGCCGAGGATGAGCAGTTCTTC	CSAAEDEQFF
TRBV18	TRBJ2-7	NA	NA	TGTGCCAGCTCACCAACGACGACCCCTACCTCCTACGAGCAGTACTTC	CASSPTTTPTSYEQYF
TRBV5-8	TRBJ1-1	NA	NA	TGTGCCAGCAGCTTGGAGGGAACCATCACTGAAGCTTTCTTT	CASSLEGTITEAFF
TRBV25-1	TRBJ2-3	TRBD2	NA	TGTGCCAGCCGCGGGGGGGTACTCACAGATACGCAGTATTTT	CASRGGVLTDTQYF
TRBV4-2	TRBJ1-1	NA	few	TGTGCCAGCAGCCAAGATAAATTGAACACTGAAGCTTTCTTT	CASSQDKLNTEAFF
TRBV30	TRBJ1-5	NA	NA	TGTGCCTGGAGTCGGAGGGGGGTAAACAATCAGCCCCAGCATTTT	CAWSRRGVNNQPQHF
TRBV15	TRBJ2-5	TRBD1	NA	TGTGCCACCAGCAGAGATGGCTCTGGGACAGGGGCGGAGACCCAGTACTTC	CATSRDGSGTGAETQYF
TRBV7-2	TRBJ2-1	NA	NA	TGTGCCAGCAGCTTAGTGCAGGGGTGGCATGAGCAGTTCTTC	CASSLVQGWHEQFF
TRBV7-9	TRBJ1-1	NA	NA	TGTGCCAGCAGCTTTGGCAGGGACACTGAAGCTTTCTTT	CASSFGRDTEAFF
TRBV28	TRBJ2-5	TRBD2	NA	TGTGCCAGCAGCCATACGGGACTAGCGACGGAGACCCAGTACTTC	CASSHTGLATETQYF